This T cell receptor beta chain originates from a study of control samples from healthy donors and cancer patients. The CDR3 is 11 amino acids. V was shortened by 0 bases and J by 7 bases, with 6 bases between the two germline ends. The germline gives CDR1 DFQATT, CDR2 SNEGSKA (reference sequence). Sequenced by immunoSEQ multiplex PCR; TCRdb stores in-frame clones only, minus some. The repertoire holds approximately 140,000 clones, 75% to 90% seen once, with around 10% in the top ten. Comment on this clone: The same CDR3 is also encoded by other DNA sequences in this sample.

This TCR derives from a woman between 25 and 40 years old in good health. Sequencing was performed on blood. This chain joins TRBV20-1 and TRBJ1-2; D is unresolved. CDR3 in amino acids: CSARDLGGYTF. The CDR3 nucleotides are TGCAGTGCTAGAGATTTAGGTGGCTACACCTTC.